One sample yielded the 32 T cell receptor beta chains listed below, sequenced in a study of OX40 agonist ivuxolimab in advanced cancers. Sequencing was performed with immunoSEQ multiplex PCR; in TCRdb, only in-frame clones are kept and a portion is missing. The sample consists of about 79,000 clones, approximately 94% of them appearing once. This material consisted of CD4+ or CD8+ T cells sorted from blood, taken in a trial of the OX40 agonist ivuxolimab. Receptor source: an adult with an advanced solid tumor such as melanoma, head and neck, liver or kidney cancer.

V gene TRBV2 combines with J gene TRBJ1-1; a weak D match, TRBD1 (5 bases). V shed 1 base and J shed 5 bases, with 11 bases lying between them. The germline V gene encodes CDR1 SNHLY and CDR2 FYNNEI. The CDR3 is 14 residues long. The CDR3 loop is CASSEGPGLTEAFF. CDR3 coding DNA: TGTGCCAGCAGTGAAGGGCCAGGGCTGACTGAAGCTTTCTTT.

The CDR3 DNA reads TGTGCCAGCAGCTTAAGTGGTGGGGGGAGGGAGCAGTACTTC. Translation gives CASSLSGGGREQYF. This chain links TRBV11-2 with TRBJ2-7, with D possibly being TRBD2 (6 bases). CDR1 is SGHAT and CDR2 is FQNNGV in the germline V gene. The CDR3 runs 14 residues. Trimming shortened V by 2 bases and J by 7 bases, and 15 bases separated the two germline ends.

This clone has just one count. The genes are TRBV5-1 and TRBJ2-1; D is undetermined. This CDR3 spans 13 amino acids. Per the germline V gene, CDR1 is SGHRS and CDR2 is YFSETQ. Trimming removed 1 base from V and 6 bases from J, with 8 bases in between. The CDR3 here is CASSLLPGNEQFF. CDR3 nucleotides: TGCGCCAGCAGCTTGTTACCGGGCAATGAGCAGTTCTTC.

This chain connects TRBV4-3 to TRBJ2-1; D gene ambiguous. V was clipped by 0 bases and J by 4 bases, with 28 bases between them. CDR1 is LGHNA, CDR2 YSLEER, per germline. The CDR3 totals 21 residues. CDR3 nucleotides: TGCGCCAGCAGCCAAGAAAAAAAGGATCTAACGCGTCGGACCCGGTACAATGAGCAGTTCTTC. Encoded protein: CASSQEKKDLTRRTRYNEQFF.

The chain is built from TRBV15 and TRBJ2-1, with a tentative D call TRBD1 (5 bases). The V end was cut by 4 bases, the J end by 7 bases, with 8 bases between. CDR3 length: 12 amino acids. Per germline, CDR1 LNHNV and CDR2 YYDKDF (reference sequence). Here the CDR3 reads CATSIRGNEQFF. The CDR3 nucleotides read TGTGCCACCAGCATAAGGGGAAATGAGCAGTTCTTC.

The rearrangement uses TRBV14 and TRBJ2-2; D ambiguous. Trimming cost V 3 bases and J 3 bases, with 8 bases left between them. The CDR3 sequence is 14 residues long. CDR1 SGHDN and CDR2 FVKESK come from the germline V gene. CDR3 loop: CASSQWVYTGELFF. CDR3 DNA: TGTGCCAGCAGCCAGTGGGTCTACACCGGGGAGCTGTTTTTT.

This chain links TRBV7-2 with TRBJ2-7; D gene unclear. CDR1 is SGHTA and CDR2 is FQGNSA in the germline V gene. The CDR3 loop spans 13 amino acids. The V and J ends lost 5 bases and 3 bases respectively, with 11 bases between them. The CDR3 DNA is TGTGCCAGCAGCCGCGACACTTTCTACGAGCAGTACTTC. This sequence encodes CASSRDTFYEQYF.

The chain employs TRBV6-5 and TRBJ2-5; perhaps D is TRBD1 or TRBD2 (5 bases each). The CDR3 runs 15 residues. V dropped 6 bases and J dropped 5 bases, with 19 bases sitting between them. Germline CDR1 and CDR2: MNHEY and SVGAGI. The CDR3 is CASRPFEGRVETQYF. The CDR3, as DNA: TGTGCCAGCAGGCCCTTCGAGGGGCGGGTGGAGACCCAGTACTTC.

The CDR3 DNA is TGTGCCAGCAGTTCCCCGTCCAGGGGCGAGCAGTACTTC. This gives the protein CASSSPSRGEQYF. J is TRBJ2-7 and V is TRBV6-6; tentatively, D is TRBD1 (6 bases). The CDR3 spans 13 residues. Deletions cut 4 bases from V and 6 bases from J, with 13 bases between. CDR1 and CDR2 from the germline V gene are MNHNY and SVGAGI (reference sequence).

The chain carries TRBV7-8 and TRBJ2-7; D unresolved. Germline CDR1 SGHVS, CDR2 FQNEAQ. V was clipped by 1 base and J by 5 bases, with 6 bases between them. The CDR3 extends over 12 amino acids. The CDR3 DNA is TGTGCCAGCAGCTTAGGGGCAGACGAGCAGTACTTC. Residues: CASSLGADEQYF.

This clone was counted a single time. The chain uses TRBV4-3 and TRBJ1-1; D remains ambiguous. Per germline, CDR1 LGHNA and CDR2 YSLEER. The CDR3 length is 11 residues. Trimming cost V 0 bases and J 6 bases, with 2 bases left between them. CDR3 DNA: TGCGCCAGCAGCCAAGATTCTGAAGCTTTCTTT. Translating gives CASSQDSEAFF.

This chain links TRBV12-5 with TRBJ1-5; TRBD1 might be the D (5 bases). CDR1 LGHNT and CDR2 FRNRAP come from the germline V gene. Trimming took off 4 bases at V and 4 bases at J, with 11 bases between the two ends. This CDR3 spans 14 amino acids. CDR3 residues: CASGSPGMNQPQHF. The DNA of the CDR3 is TGTGCTAGTGGTTCACCAGGGATGAATCAGCCCCAGCATTTT.

This chain links TRBV7-2 with TRBJ2-1; 8 bases are shared with TRBD1. The CDR3 spans 15 residues. With 5 bases clipped from V and 7 bases from J, the junction kept 10 bases outside the gene matches. Germline V lookup: CDR1 SGHTA, CDR2 FQGNSA. The CDR3 here is CASSRDRGGMNEQFF. CDR3 coding DNA: TGTGCCAGCAGCCGCGACAGGGGAGGTATGAATGAGCAGTTCTTC.

J is TRBJ2-3 and V is TRBV27; 7 bases are shared with TRBD2. CDR1 MNHEY and CDR2 SMNVEV come from the germline V gene (reference sequence). V trimming: 5 bases; J trimming: 2 bases; junction bases outside the gene matches: 10. CDR3 length: 16 amino acids. The CDR3 here is CASSNMAGVSTDTQYF. In nucleotides, the CDR3 is TGTGCCAGCAGTAATATGGCGGGAGTTTCCACAGATACGCAGTATTTT.

This sequence joins TRBV6-5 and TRBJ2-3; 9 bases line up with TRBD2. The CDR3 extends over 15 amino acids. Germline assignment: CDR1 MNHEY and CDR2 SVGAGI. J lost 2 bases, V lost 5 bases, and 5 bases had no gene match. The CDR3 loop reads CASSPTSGFTDTQYF. The CDR3 DNA reads as TGTGCCAGCAGTCCGACTAGCGGTTTCACAGATACGCAGTATTTT.

The CDR3 DNA reads TGTGCCAGCAGTTCAAACTTTCAGGGACAGAACACTGAAGCTTTCTTT. It codes for CASSSNFQGQNTEAFF. The chain carries TRBV27 and TRBJ1-1, with a tentative D call TRBD1 (6 bases). This CDR3 spans 16 amino acids. The V gene lost 4 bases and the J gene lost 1 base, with 16 bases spanning the gap. Germline CDR1 MNHEY, CDR2 SMNVEV (reference sequence).

V gene TRBV5-1 combines with J gene TRBJ1-5, with D tentatively TRBD1 (6 bases). The CDR3 sequence is 15 residues long. Germline CDR1 is SGHRS and CDR2 is YFSETQ. The V gene lost 0 bases and the J gene lost 5 bases, with 12 bases spanning the gap. CDR3 sequence: CASSLGPGEYQPQHF. In DNA form, the CDR3 reads TGCGCCAGCAGCTTGGGGCCAGGGGAATATCAGCCCCAGCATTTT.

This chain joins TRBV4-2 and TRBJ2-1; D is possibly TRBD1 or TRBD2 (5 bases each). This CDR3 is built from 19 residues. V lost 1 base and J 5 bases, leaving 24 bases between the germline ends. Germline lookup yields CDR1 LGHNA and CDR2 YNFKEQ. CDR3 nucleotide sequence: TGTGCCAGCAGCCAAGGTGAGGGGCGGGCCCGCCTGGGGCACAATGAGCAGTTCTTC. Encoded protein: CASSQGEGRARLGHNEQFF.

The CDR3 loop is CASSLFNNEQFF. CDR3 DNA sequence: TGTGCCAGCAGCCTTTTCAACAATGAGCAGTTCTTC. The chain links TRBV7-3 to TRBJ2-1; the D is unclear. V was trimmed by 5 bases and J by 5 bases, leaving 7 bases between them. This CDR3 spans 12 amino acids. Germline V gene sequence: CDR1 SGHTA, CDR2 FQGTGA.

For this clone: Compared with germline, one end of the junction differs, possibly owing to a read error. V usage is TRBV11-2 and J usage is TRBJ2-5, with TRBD1 matching over 9 bases. Per the germline V gene, CDR1 is SGHAT and CDR2 is FQNNGV. The CDR3 sequence is 17 residues long. The CDR3 protein is CANSHAPGTGFRETQYF. CDR3 bases: TGTGCCAACAGCCACGCACCCGGGACAGGGTTTAGAGAGACCCAGTACTTC.

The J gene is TRBJ1-4, the V gene TRBV6-5, with 8 bases aligning to TRBD1. The germline V gene has CDR1 MNHEY and CDR2 SVGAGI. This CDR3 has 15 amino acids. V lost 5 bases and J lost 4; bases outside the gene matches: 6. In DNA form, the CDR3 reads TGTGCCAGCAGTCGGACAGGGATGTTTAATGAAAAACTGTTTTTT. Protein product: CASSRTGMFNEKLFF.

DNA for the CDR3: TGCAGCGTTGTCGGGGGGAGAGGTAATGAGCAGTTCTTC. This codes for CSVVGGRGNEQFF. This chain connects TRBV29-1 to TRBJ2-1, with 7 bases that match TRBD2. The CDR3 spans 13 residues. With V trimmed by 4 bases and J by 7 bases, 7 bases remained unmatched. The germline gives CDR1 SQVTM, CDR2 ANQGSEA.

The genes are TRBV29-1 and TRBJ2-1, with D unresolved. The CDR3 sequence is 13 residues long. CDR1 is SQVTM, CDR2 ANQGSEA, per germline. V was clipped by 0 bases and J by 3 bases, with 6 bases between them. DNA for the CDR3: TGCAGCGTTGAAGATGGTATCTACAATGAGCAGTTCTTC. This codes for CSVEDGIYNEQFF.

This chain connects TRBV29-1 to TRBJ2-1; tentatively, D is TRBD1 or TRBD2 (5 bases each). Germline V lookup: CDR1 SQVTM, CDR2 ANQGSEA. With 4 bases removed from V and 6 bases from J, the gap between germline ends came to 10 bases. The CDR3 is 12 residues long. CDR3 bases: TGCAGCGTTGGTCCAGGGACCAATGAGCAGTTCTTC. This codes for CSVGPGTNEQFF.

This chain connects TRBV2 to TRBJ2-7; D remains ambiguous. V lost 3 bases and J 2 bases, leaving 8 bases between the germline ends. CDR3 length equals 13 residues. Germline CDR1 reads SNHLY; CDR2 reads FYNNEI. The CDR3 sequence is CASSDGPTYEQYF. CDR3 nucleotides: TGTGCCAGCAGTGACGGACCCACCTACGAGCAGTACTTC.

The rearrangement uses TRBV4-1 and TRBJ2-1; 7 nucleotides align to TRBD2. The germline CDR1 and CDR2 sequences are MGHRA and YSYEKL. The CDR3 consists of 12 residues. V was clipped by 4 bases and J by 9 bases; unmatched bases: 3. Here the CDR3 reads CASSPTSTEQFF. The CDR3 bases are TGCGCCAGCAGCCCGACTAGCACTGAGCAGTTCTTC.

The genes are TRBV7-2 and TRBJ2-4, with 7 bases fitting TRBD1. Trimming took 4 bases from V and 0 from J; bases not matched to a gene: 15. This CDR3 is 19 amino acids long. Germline CDR1 reads SGHTA; CDR2 reads FQGNSA. Here the CDR3 reads CASSSIPPGDSLAKNIQYF. The CDR3 DNA is TGTGCCAGCAGCTCAATTCCCCCAGGGGACAGTCTAGCCAAAAACATTCAGTACTTC. Looking up the rest from reference TRBV7-2 and TRBJ2-4 gives the full variable domain: GAGVSQSPSNKVTEKGKDVELRCDPISGHTALYWYRQSLGQGLEFLIYFQGNSAPDKSGLPSDRFSAERTGGSVSTLTIQRTQQEDSAVYLCASSSIPPGDSLAKNIQYFGAGTRLSVL.

The chain uses TRBV2 and TRBJ1-5, with D tentatively TRBD1 (5 bases). Trimming took off 6 bases at V and 1 base at J, with 10 bases between the two ends. This CDR3 is built from 14 residues. Germline values: CDR1 SNHLY, CDR2 FYNNEI. CDR3: CASRARGSNQPQHF. The CDR3 DNA is TGTGCCAGCAGGGCCCGGGGGAGCAATCAGCCCCAGCATTTT.

The genes are TRBV7-9 and TRBJ1-3; D is ambiguous. There are 13 residues in the CDR3. With 1 base removed from V and 4 bases from J, the gap between germline ends came to 5 bases. Per the germline V gene, CDR1 is SEHNR and CDR2 is FQNEAQ (reference sequence). CDR3 in amino acids: CASSLVPGNTIYF. CDR3 bases: TGTGCCAGCAGCTTAGTGCCGGGAAACACCATATATTTT.

The V call is TRBV6-6, the J call TRBJ2-1, with 9 positions matching TRBD2. CDR3 length equals 15 residues. CDR1 and CDR2 from the germline V gene are MNHNY and SVGAGI (reference sequence). Trimming at V came to 6 bases and at J to 0 bases, leaving 3 bases not matched to a gene. This chain's CDR3 is CASSVSGSSYNEQFF. CDR3 nucleotides: TGTGCCAGCAGCGTTAGCGGGAGCTCCTACAATGAGCAGTTCTTC.

This sequence joins TRBV29-1 and TRBJ2-5; tentative D call: TRBD1 (6 bases). The CDR3 extends over 17 amino acids. Germline V gene lookup returns CDR1 SQVTM and CDR2 ANQGSEA. Trimming removed 6 bases from V and 2 bases from J, with 25 bases in between. The CDR3 region is CSVLLYLQGIGQETQYF. In nucleotides, the CDR3 is TGCAGCGTGTTACTATACTTACAGGGAATAGGGCAAGAGACCCAGTACTTC.

The genes are TRBV5-6 and TRBJ1-2, with D possibly being TRBD1 (6 bases). The CDR3 covers 14 residues. Trimming removed 4 bases at V and 5 bases at J, with 15 bases between. Germline loops: CDR1 SGHDT, CDR2 YYEEEE. CDR3 amino acids: CASSIRGREYGYTF. The CDR3 DNA reads TGTGCCAGCAGCATCAGGGGAAGGGAGTATGGCTACACCTTC.